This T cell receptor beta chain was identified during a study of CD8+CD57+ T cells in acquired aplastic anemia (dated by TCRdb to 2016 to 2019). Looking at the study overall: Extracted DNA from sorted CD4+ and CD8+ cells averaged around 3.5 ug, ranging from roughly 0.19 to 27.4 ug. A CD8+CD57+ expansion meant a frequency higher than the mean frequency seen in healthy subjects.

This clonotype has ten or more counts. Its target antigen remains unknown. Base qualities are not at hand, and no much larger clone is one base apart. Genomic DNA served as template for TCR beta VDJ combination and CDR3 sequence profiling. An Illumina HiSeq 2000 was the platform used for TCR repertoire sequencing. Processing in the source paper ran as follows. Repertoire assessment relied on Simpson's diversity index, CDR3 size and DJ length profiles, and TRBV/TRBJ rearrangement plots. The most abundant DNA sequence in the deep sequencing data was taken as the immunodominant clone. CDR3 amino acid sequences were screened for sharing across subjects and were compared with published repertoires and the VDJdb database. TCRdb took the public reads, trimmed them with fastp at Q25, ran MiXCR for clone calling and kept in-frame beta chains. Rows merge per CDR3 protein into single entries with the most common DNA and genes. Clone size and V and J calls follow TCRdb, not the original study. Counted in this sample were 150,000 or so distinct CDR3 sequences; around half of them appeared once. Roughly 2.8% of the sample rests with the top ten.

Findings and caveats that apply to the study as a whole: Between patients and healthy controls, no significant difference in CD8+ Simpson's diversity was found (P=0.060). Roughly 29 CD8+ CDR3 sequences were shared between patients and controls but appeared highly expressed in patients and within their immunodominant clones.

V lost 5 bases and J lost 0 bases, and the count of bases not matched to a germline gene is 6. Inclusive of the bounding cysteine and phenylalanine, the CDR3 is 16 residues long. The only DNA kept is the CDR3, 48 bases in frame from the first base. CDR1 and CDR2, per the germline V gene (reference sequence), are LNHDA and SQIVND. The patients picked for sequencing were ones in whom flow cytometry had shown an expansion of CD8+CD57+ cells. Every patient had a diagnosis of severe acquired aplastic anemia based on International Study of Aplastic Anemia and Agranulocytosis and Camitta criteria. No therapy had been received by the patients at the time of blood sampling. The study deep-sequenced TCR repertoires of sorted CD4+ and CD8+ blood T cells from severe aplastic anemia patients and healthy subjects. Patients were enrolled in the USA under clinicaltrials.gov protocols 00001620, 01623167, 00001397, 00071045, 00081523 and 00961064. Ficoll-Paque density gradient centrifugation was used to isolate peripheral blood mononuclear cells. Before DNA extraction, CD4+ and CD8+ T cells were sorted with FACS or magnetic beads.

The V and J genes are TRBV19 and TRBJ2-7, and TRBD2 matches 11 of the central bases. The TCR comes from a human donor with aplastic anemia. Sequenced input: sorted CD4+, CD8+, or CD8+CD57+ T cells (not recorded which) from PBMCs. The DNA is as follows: TGTGCCAGTAGTGGACCCGGGACTAGCGGCTCCTACGAGCAGTACTTC. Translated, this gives CASSGPGTSGSYEQYF. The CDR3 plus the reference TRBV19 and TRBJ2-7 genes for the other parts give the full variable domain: DGGITQSPKYLFRKEGQNVTLSCEQNLNHDAMYWYRQDPGQGLRLIYYSQIVNDFQKGDIAEGYSVSREKKESFPLTVTSAQKNPTAFYLCASSGPGTSGSYEQYFGPGTRLTVT.